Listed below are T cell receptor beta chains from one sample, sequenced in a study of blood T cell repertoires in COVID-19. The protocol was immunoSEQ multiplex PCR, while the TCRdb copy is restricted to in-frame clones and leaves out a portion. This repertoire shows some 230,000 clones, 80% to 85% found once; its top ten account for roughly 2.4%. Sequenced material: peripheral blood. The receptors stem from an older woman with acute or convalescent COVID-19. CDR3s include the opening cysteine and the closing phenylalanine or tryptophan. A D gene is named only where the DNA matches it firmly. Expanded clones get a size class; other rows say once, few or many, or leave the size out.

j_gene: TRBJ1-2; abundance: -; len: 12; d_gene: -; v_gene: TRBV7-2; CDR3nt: TGTGCCAGCAGCTTCACGACGGGAGGCTACACCTTC; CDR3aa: CASSFTTGGYTF
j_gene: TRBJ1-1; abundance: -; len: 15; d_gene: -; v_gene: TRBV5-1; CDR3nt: TGCGCCAGCAGCGTTACATCGACAGGGAACACTGAAGCTTTCTTT; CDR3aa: CASSVTSTGNTEAFF
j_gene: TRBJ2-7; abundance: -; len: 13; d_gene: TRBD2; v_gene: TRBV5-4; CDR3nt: TGTGCCAGCAGCTTGCGGGGGGGATACGAGCAGTACTTC; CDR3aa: CASSLRGGYEQYF
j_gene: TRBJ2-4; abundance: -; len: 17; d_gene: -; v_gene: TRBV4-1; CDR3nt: TGCGCCAGCAGCCAAGTAGACGGGGGGCTAGCCAAAAACATTCAGTACTTC; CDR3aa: CASSQVDGGLAKNIQYF
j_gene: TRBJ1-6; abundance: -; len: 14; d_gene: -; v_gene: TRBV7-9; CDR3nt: TGTGCCAGCAGCTTATCCGGGAGGGATTCACCCCTCCACTTT; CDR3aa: CASSLSGRDSPLHF
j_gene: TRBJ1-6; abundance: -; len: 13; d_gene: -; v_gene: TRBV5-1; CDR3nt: TGCGCCAGCAGCTTGGCCCCGGAGTCACCCCTCCACTTT; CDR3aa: CASSLAPESPLHF
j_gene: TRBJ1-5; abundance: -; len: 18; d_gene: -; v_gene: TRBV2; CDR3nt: TGTGCCAGCAGCGACACTCGAAGGGGGGGAGGGAACAATCAGCCCCAGCATTTT; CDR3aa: CASSDTRRGGGNNQPQHF
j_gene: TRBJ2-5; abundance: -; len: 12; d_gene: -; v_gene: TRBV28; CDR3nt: TGTGCCAGCAGTTTATTGTCCGGGTTCCAGTACTTC; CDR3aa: CASSLLSGFQYF
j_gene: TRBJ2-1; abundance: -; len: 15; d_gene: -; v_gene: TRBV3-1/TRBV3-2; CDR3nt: TGTGCCAGCAGCCCCGGACTACAACCGTACAATGAGCAGTTCTTC; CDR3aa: CASSPGLQPYNEQFF
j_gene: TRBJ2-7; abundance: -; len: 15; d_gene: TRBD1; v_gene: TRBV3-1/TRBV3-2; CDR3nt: TGTGCCAGCAGCCCTCGGGGACAGGGGGCATACGAGCAGTACTTC; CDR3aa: CASSPRGQGAYEQYF
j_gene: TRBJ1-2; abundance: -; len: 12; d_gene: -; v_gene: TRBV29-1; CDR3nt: TGCAGCGTTAAGACCCGGGAGACTGGCTACACCTTC; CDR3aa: CSVKTRETGYTF
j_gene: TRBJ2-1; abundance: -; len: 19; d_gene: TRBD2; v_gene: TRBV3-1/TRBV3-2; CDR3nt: TGTGCCAGCAGCCAAGGACTAGCGGGGGCCGCCAGCTCCTACAATGAGCAGTTCTTC; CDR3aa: CASSQGLAGAASSYNEQFF
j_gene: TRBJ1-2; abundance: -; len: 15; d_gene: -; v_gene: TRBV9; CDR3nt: TGTGCCAGCAGCGTAGCGCTGACAAATAACTATGGCTACACCTTC; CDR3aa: CASSVALTNNYGYTF
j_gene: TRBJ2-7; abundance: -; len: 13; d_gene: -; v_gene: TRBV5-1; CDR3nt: TGCGCCAGCAGCTTGACAGTGAACTACGAGCAGTACTTC; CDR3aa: CASSLTVNYEQYF
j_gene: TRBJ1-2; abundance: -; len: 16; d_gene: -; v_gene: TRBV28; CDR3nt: TGTGCCAGCACCCCCGTGGCAGGGTCACTGGCCTATGGCTACACCTTC; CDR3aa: CASTPVAGSLAYGYTF
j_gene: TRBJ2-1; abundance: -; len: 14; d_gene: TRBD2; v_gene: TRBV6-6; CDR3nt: TGTGCCAGCACTGGGCTAGCGGGGGGGAAGGAGCAGTTCTTC; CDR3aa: CASTGLAGGKEQFF
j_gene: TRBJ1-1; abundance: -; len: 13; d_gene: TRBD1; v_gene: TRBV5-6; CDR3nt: TGTGCCAGCAGATGGACAGGGAGGACTGAAGCTTTCTTT; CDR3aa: CASRWTGRTEAFF
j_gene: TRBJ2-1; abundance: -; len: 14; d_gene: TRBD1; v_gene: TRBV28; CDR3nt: TGTGCCAGCAGTTGGGGGACAGGGGTAAATGAGCAGTTCTTC; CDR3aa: CASSWGTGVNEQFF
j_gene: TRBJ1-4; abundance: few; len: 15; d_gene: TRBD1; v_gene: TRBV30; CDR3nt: TGTGCCTGGAGTAGAGGGACAGGCACTAATGAAAAACTGTTTTTT; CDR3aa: CAWSRGTGTNEKLFF
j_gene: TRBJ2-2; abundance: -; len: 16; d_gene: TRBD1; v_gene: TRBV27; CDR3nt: TGTGCCAGCAGTTTATTTCCAGGGGGTAACACCGGGGAGCTGTTTTTT; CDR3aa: CASSLFPGGNTGELFF
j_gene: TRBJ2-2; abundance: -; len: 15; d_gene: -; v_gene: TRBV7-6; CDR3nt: TGTGCCAGCAGCCTAGGGTCAGGCGGGGCCGGGGAGCTGTTTTTT; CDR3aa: CASSLGSGGAGELFF
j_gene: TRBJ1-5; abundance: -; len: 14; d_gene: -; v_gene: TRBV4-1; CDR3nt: TGCGCCAGCAGCCAAGTGGGCAGCAATCAGCCCCAGCATTTT; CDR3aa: CASSQVGSNQPQHF
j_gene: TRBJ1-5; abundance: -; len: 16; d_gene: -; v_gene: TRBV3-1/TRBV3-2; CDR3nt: TGTGCCAGCAGCCAAGGTCACCACTATAGCAATCAGCCCCAGCATTTT; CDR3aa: CASSQGHHYSNQPQHF
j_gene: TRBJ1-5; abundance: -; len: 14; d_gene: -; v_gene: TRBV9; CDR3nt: TGTGCCAGCGGTCAGGGAGGAACGGGTCAGCCCCAGCATTTT; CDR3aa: CASGQGGTGQPQHF
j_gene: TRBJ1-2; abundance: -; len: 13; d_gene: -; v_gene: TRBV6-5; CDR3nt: TGTGCCAGCAGGAAACAGGAAAACTATGGCTACACCTTC; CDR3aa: CASRKQENYGYTF
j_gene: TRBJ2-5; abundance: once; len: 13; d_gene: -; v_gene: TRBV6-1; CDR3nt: TGTGCCAGCAGTGAAGCCTCTGGAGGGACCCAGTACTTC; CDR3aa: CASSEASGGTQYF
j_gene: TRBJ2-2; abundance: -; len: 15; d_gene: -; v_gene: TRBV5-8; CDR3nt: TGTGCCAGCAGCCGGCCTGGAGGGGCCACCGGGGAGCTGTTTTTT; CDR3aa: CASSRPGGATGELFF
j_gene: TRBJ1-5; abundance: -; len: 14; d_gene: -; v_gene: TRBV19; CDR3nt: TGTGCCAGTAGTATGTATGGGAGAGATCAGCCCCAGCATTTT; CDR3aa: CASSMYGRDQPQHF
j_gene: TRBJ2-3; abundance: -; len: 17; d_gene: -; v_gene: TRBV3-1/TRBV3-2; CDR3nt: TGTGCCAGCAGCCAAGAGCTCCGGTATCGGTCCACAGATACGCAGTATTTT; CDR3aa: CASSQELRYRSTDTQYF
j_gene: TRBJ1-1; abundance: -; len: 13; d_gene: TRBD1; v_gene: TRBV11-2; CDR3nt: TGTGCCAGCAGCTTAGGGACAGGGGGCTGGGCTTTCTTT; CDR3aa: CASSLGTGGWAFF
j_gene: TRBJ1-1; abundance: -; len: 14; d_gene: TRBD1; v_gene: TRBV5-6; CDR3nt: TGTGCCAGCAGCTTGGGACAGGGTTGGACTGAAGCTTTCTTT; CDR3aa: CASSLGQGWTEAFF
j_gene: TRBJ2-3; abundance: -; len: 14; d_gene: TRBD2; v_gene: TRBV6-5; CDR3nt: TGTGCCAGTTGTTGGGGGGGGAACACAGATACGCAGTATTTT; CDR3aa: CASCWGGNTDTQYF
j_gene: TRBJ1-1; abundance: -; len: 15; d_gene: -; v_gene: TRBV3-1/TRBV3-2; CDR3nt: TGTGCCAGCAGCCAAGCGACAATCATGAACACTGAAGCTTTCTTT; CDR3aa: CASSQATIMNTEAFF
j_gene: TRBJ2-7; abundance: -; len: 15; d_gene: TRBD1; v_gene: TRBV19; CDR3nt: TGTGCCAGTAGTAAACGGACAGGGCTGGTCTACGAGCAGTACTTC; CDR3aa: CASSKRTGLVYEQYF
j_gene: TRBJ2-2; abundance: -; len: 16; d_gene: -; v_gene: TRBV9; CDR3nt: TGTGCCAGCAGCGCCCTAGGGGGAGTCGTCACTGGGGAGCTGTTTTTT; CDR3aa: CASSALGGVVTGELFF
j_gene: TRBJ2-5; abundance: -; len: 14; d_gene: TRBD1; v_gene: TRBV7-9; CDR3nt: TGTGCCAGCAGCTCAACGGACAGGGGAGAGACCCAGTACTTC; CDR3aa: CASSSTDRGETQYF
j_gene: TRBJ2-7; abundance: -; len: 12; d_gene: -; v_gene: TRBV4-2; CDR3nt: TGTGCCAGCAGCCAAACGGGGTACGAGCAGTACTTC; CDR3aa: CASSQTGYEQYF
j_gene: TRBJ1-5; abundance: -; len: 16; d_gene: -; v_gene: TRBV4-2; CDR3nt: TGTGCCAGCAGCCAAGATCGTGGAAACGGGAATCAGCCCCAGCATTTT; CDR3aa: CASSQDRGNGNQPQHF
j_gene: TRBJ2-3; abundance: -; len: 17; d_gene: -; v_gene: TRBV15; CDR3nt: TGTGCCACCAGCAGAGCCCCCGGATGGGGCGGCACAGATACGCAGTATTTT; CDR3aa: CATSRAPGWGGTDTQYF
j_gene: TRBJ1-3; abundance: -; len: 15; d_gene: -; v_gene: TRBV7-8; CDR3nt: TGTGCCAGCAGCCTGGGGGGACGCTCTGGAAACACCATATATTTT; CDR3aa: CASSLGGRSGNTIYF
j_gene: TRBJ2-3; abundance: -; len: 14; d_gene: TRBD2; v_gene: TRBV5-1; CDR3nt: TGCGCCAGCTATAGCGGGATCAGCACAGATACGCAGTATTTT; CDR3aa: CASYSGISTDTQYF
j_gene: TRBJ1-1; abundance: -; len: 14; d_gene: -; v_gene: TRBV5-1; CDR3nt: TGCGCCAGCACCGAGGACAGAACGAACACTGAAGCTTTCTTT; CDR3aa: CASTEDRTNTEAFF
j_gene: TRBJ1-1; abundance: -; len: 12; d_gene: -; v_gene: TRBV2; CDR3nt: TGTGCCAGCAGAGGAGTTACCTTGGAAGCTTTCTTT; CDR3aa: CASRGVTLEAFF
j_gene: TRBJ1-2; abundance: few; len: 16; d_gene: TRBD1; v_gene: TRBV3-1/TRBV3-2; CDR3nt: TGTGCCAGCAGCCAAGAAGCCCTACAGGGGAACTATGGCTACACCTTC; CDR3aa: CASSQEALQGNYGYTF
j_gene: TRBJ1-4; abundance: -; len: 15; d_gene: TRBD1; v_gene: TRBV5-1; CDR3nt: TGCGCCAGCAGCCCGGTCCGGGACAGGAATGAAAAACTGTTTTTT; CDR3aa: CASSPVRDRNEKLFF
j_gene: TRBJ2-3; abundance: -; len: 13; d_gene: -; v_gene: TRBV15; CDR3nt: TGTGCCACCAGCGGAGTTACTAGAGATACGCAGTATTTT; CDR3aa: CATSGVTRDTQYF
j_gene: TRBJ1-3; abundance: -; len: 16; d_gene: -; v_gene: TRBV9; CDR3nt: TGTGCCAGCAGCCCCCGACAGATGAGCTCTGGAAACACCATATATTTT; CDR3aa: CASSPRQMSSGNTIYF
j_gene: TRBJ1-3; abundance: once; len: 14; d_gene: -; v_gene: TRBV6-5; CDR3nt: TGTGCCAGCAGCCGGGACACGCTACGCACGGCCATATATTTT; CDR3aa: CASSRDTLRTAIYF
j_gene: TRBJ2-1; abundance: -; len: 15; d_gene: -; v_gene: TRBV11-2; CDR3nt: TGTGCCAGCAGCTCTACAGGACTACACAACAATGAGCAGTTCTTC; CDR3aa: CASSSTGLHNNEQFF
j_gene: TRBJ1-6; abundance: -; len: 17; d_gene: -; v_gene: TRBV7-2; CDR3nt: TGTGCCAGCAGCTTCTTTACTGCGTCCCCTAATCGTTCACCCCTCCACTTT; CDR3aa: CASSFFTASPNRSPLHF
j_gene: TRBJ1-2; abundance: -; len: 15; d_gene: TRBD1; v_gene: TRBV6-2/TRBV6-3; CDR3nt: TGTGCCAGCAGCCCTTCCGGGACAGGAATCTATGGCTACACCTTC; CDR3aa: CASSPSGTGIYGYTF
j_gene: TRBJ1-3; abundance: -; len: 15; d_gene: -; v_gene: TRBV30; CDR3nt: TGTGCCTGGAGTGCGAGGGGGACCTCTGGAAACACCATATATTTT; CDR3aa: CAWSARGTSGNTIYF
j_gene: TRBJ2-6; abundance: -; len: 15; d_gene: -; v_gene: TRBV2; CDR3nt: TGTGCCAGCGCGGTACCCCCTATTGGGGCCAACGTCCTGACTTTC; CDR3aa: CASAVPPIGANVLTF
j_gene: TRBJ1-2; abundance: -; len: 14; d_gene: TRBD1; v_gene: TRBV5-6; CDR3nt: TGTGCCAGCAGCTTCGAAGGACAGGGCTTTGGCTACACCTTC; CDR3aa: CASSFEGQGFGYTF
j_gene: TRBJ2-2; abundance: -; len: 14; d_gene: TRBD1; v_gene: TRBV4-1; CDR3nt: TGCGCCAGCAGCCCGTACCGGGACAGTCGGGAGCTGTTTTTT; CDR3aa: CASSPYRDSRELFF
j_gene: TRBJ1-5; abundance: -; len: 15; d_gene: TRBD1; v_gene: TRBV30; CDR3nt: TGTGCCTGGAGTCCTCAGGGACAGGGCAATCAGCCCCAGCATTTT; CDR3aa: CAWSPQGQGNQPQHF
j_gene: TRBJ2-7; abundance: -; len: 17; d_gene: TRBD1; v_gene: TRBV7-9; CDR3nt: TGTGCCAGCAGCTTAGCTCGACAGGGGCCTCTCTCCTGGGAGCAGTACTTC; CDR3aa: CASSLARQGPLSWEQYF